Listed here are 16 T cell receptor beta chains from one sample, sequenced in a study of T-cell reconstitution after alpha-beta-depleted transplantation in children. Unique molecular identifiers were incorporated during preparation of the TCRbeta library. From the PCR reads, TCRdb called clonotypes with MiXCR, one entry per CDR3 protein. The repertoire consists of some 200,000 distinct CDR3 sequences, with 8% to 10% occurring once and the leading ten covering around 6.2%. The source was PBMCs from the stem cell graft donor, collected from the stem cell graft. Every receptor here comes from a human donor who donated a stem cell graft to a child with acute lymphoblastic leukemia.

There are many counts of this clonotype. CDR3 coding DNA: TGCGCCAGCAGCGCATCGGGGACAGGAGGTACAGGGACGCAGTATTTT. It encodes CASSASGTGGTGTQYF. The chain has TRBV5-1 and TRBJ2-3; 8 bases match TRBD1. Trimming took 4 bases from V and 9 from J; bases not matched to a gene: 16. CDR1 and CDR2 from the germline V gene are SGHRS and YFSETQ. The length of the CDR3 is 16 residues.

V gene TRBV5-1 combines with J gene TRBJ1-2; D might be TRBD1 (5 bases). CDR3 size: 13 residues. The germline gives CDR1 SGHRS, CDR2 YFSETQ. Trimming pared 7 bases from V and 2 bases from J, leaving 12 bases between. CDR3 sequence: CASGPRDNYGYTF. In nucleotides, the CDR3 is TGCGCCAGCGGCCCTCGGGACAACTATGGCTACACCTTC.

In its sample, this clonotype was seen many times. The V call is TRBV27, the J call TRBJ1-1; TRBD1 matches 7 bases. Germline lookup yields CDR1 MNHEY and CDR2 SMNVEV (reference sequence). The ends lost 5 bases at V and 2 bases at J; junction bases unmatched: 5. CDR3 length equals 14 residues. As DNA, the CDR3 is TGTGCCAGCAGTGCCGGGACAGTCAACACTGAAGCTTTCTTT. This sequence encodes CASSAGTVNTEAFF.

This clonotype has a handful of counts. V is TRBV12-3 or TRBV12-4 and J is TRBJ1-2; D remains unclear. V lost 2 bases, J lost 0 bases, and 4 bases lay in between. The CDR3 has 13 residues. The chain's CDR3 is CASSLTTNYGYTF. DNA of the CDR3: TGTGCCAGCAGTTTAACCACTAACTATGGCTACACCTTC.

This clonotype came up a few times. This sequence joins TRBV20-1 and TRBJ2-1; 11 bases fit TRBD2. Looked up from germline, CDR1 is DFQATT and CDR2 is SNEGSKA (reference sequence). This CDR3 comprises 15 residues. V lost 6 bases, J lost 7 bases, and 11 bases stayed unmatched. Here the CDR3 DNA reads TGCAGTGCATCCCGGTATAGCGGGGGGGCGAATGAGCAGTTCTTC. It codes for CSASRYSGGANEQFF.

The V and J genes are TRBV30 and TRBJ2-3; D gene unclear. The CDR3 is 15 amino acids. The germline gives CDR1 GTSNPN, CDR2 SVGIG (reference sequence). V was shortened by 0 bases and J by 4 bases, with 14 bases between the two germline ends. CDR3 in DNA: TGTGCCTGGAGTGTGGGGAATCGGGTCGCAGATACGCAGTATTTT. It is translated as CAWSVGNRVADTQYF.

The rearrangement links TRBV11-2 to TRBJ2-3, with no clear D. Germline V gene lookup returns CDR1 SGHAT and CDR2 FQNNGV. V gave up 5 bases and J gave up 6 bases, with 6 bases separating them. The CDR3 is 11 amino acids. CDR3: CASSPRDTQYF. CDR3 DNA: TGTGCCAGCAGCCCCAGGGATACGCAGTATTTT.

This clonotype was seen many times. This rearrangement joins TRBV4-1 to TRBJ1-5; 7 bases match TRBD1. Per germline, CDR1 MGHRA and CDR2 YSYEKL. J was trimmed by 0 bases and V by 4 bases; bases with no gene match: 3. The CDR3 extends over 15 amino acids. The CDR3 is CASSPGTDSNQPQHF. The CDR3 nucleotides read TGCGCCAGCAGCCCAGGGACAGATAGCAATCAGCCCCAGCATTTT.

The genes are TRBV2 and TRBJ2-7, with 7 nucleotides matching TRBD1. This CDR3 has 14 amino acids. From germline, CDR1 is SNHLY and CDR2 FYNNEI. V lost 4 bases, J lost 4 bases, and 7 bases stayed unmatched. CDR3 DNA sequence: TGTGCCAGCAGTGGACAGGGCCTTTTGTACGAGCAGTACTTC. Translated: CASSGQGLLYEQYF.

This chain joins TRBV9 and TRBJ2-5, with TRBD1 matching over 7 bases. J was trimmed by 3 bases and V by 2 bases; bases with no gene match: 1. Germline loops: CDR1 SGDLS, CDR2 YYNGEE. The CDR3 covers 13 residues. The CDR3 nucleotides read TGTGCCAGCAGCGTCGGGACAGAAGAGACCCAGTACTTC. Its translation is CASSVGTEETQYF.

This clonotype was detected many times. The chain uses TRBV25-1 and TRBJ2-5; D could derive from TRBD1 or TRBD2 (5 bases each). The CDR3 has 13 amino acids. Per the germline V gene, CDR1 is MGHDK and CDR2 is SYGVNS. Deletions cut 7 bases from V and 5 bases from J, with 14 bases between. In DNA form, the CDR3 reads TGTGCCAGCACTCCCGGGTGGGGGGAGACCCAGTACTTC. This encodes CASTPGWGETQYF. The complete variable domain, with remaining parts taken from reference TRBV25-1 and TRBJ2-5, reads EADIYQTPRYLVIGTGKKITLECSQTMGHDKMYWYQQDPGMELHLIHYSYGVNSTEKGDLSSESTVSRIRTEHFPLTLESARPSHTSQYLCASTPGWGETQYFGPGTRLLVL.

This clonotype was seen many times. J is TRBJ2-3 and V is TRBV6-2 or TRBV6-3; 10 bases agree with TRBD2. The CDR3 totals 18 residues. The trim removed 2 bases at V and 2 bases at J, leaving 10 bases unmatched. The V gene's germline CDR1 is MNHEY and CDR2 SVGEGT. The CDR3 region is CASSYPYSLAGDTDTQYF. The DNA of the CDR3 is TGTGCCAGCAGTTACCCCTATAGTCTAGCGGGAGACACAGATACGCAGTATTTT.

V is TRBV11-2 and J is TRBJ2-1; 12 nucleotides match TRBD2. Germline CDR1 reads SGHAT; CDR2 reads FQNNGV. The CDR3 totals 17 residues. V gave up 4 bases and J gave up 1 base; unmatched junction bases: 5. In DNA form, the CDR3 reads TGTGCCAGCAGCTCAGGACTAGCGGGGCGTTCCTACAATGAGCAGTTCTTC. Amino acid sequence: CASSSGLAGRSYNEQFF.

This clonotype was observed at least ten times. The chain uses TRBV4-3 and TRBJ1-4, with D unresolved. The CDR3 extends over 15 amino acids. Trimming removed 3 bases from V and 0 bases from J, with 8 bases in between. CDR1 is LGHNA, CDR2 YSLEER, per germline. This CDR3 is CASSQTRATNEKLFF. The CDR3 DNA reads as TGCGCCAGCAGCCAGACCCGGGCAACTAATGAAAAACTGTTTTTT.

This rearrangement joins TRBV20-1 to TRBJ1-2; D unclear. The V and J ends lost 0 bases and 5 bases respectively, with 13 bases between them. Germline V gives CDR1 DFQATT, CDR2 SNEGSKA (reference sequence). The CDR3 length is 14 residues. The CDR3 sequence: CSAREVWRDYGYTF. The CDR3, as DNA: TGCAGTGCTAGAGAAGTTTGGAGAGATTATGGCTACACCTTC.

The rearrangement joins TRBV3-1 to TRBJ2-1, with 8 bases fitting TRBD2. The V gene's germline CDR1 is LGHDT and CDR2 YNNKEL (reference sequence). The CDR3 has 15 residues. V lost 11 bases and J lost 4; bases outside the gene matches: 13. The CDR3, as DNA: TGTGCCTGCACCCTTAGTCCGGGGGGGTACAATGAGCAGTTCTTC. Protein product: CACTLSPGGYNEQFF.